Following are 24 T cell receptor beta chains from one sample sequenced in a study of vaccination and CD4 T cells after COVID-19. At the Johns Hopkins FTIC core, DNA taken from cultured CD4+ T cells was sequenced by way of the Oncomine TCR Beta short-read assay. TCRdb analysed the PCR reads with MiXCR anew, one entry per CDR3 protein. The table has under 15,000 distinct CDR3 sequences, more than 55% seen once; the top ten hold 15% to 20%. These receptors have no known antigen. The treatment: roughly ten-day PBMC culture with coronavirus spike peptide pools or control peptides (ViraFEST assay). The specimen was cultured CD4+ T cells from blood, collected after SARS-CoV-2 vaccination. These receptors were taken from a human donor with COVID-19.

The V gene is TRBV28, the J gene TRBJ2-7; TRBD2 is a possible D gene (6 bases). Trimming took off 4 bases at V and 2 bases at J, with 15 bases between the two ends. Germline values: CDR1 MDHEN, CDR2 SYDVKM. The CDR3 covers 15 residues. CDR3 residues: CASSSAGLATYEQYF. CDR3 in DNA: TGTGCCAGCAGTTCCGCGGGACTGGCCACCTACGAGCAGTACTTC.

This clonotype came up a few times. The chain has TRBV20-1 and TRBJ1-5; the D gene is possibly TRBD1 (5 bases). V gave up 2 bases and J gave up 0 bases, with 20 bases separating them. CDR1 and CDR2 from the germline V gene are DFQATT and SNEGSKA (reference sequence). There are 18 residues in the CDR3. The CDR3 is CSARLLEQDLYSNQPQHF. DNA of the CDR3: TGCAGTGCTAGACTGTTGGAACAGGACCTCTATAGCAATCAGCCCCAGCATTTT.

This clonotype has more than one count but fewer than ten. This sequence joins TRBV12-3 or TRBV12-4 and TRBJ1-5; 8 bases agree with TRBD1. This CDR3 contains 13 residues. With 6 bases clipped from V and 5 bases from J, the junction kept 3 bases outside the gene matches. The CDR3 sequence is CASSTDRDQPQHF. CDR3 DNA: TGTGCCAGCAGCACGGACAGGGATCAGCCCCAGCATTTT.

Judged by abundance, this clonotype is large. V and J are TRBV11-2 and TRBJ1-1; 9 bases are shared with TRBD1. The CDR3 contains 14 residues. Per the germline V gene, CDR1 is SGHAT and CDR2 is FQNNGV. V lost 5 bases to trimming and J lost 1 base; unmatched junction nucleotides: 2. The CDR3: CASSLGQGNTEAFF. The CDR3 DNA is TGTGCCAGCAGCCTGGGACAGGGGAACACTGAAGCTTTCTTT.

The chain is built from TRBV6-2 or TRBV6-3 and TRBJ2-2, with 14 bases aligning to TRBD2. CDR3 size: 16 residues. Trimming cost V 6 bases and J 3 bases; bases outside gene matches: 3. Germline lookup yields CDR1 MNHEY and CDR2 SVGEGT. The CDR3, as DNA: TGTGCCAGCAGGGGACTAGCGGGGGCCCACACCGGGGAGCTGTTTTTT. It yields the protein CASRGLAGAHTGELFF.

J is TRBJ2-5 and V is TRBV28; D remains unclear. Germline V CDR1 and CDR2: MDHEN, SYDVKM. V shed 1 base and J shed 6 bases, with 9 bases lying between them. There are 13 residues in the CDR3. In nucleotides, the CDR3 is TGTGCCAGCAGTTTATCTATCAGGAAGACCCAGTACTTC. Its translation: CASSLSIRKTQYF.

The V call is TRBV5-4, the J call TRBJ2-2; no clear D. The germline CDR1 and CDR2 sequences are SGHNT and YYREEE (reference sequence). This CDR3 region has 15 residues. Trimming stripped 6 bases from V and 0 bases from J, with 12 bases between. For the CDR3, the DNA is TGTGCCAGCACCCCGGACCGGACGAACACCGGGGAGCTGTTTTTT. Translating it yields CASTPDRTNTGELFF.

The V call is TRBV7-9, the J call TRBJ1-5; D gene unclear. Germline CDR1 reads SEHNR; CDR2 reads FQNEAQ (reference sequence). Trimming cost V 1 base and J 1 base, with 8 bases left between them. The CDR3 consists of 15 residues. CDR3 residues: CASSLGGVSNQPQHF. The CDR3 nucleotides read TGTGCCAGCAGCTTAGGGGGAGTAAGCAATCAGCCCCAGCATTTT.

The J gene is TRBJ2-1, the V gene TRBV20-1; 11 nucleotides align to TRBD2. V lost 4 bases to trimming and J lost 0 bases; unmatched junction nucleotides: 5. The length of the CDR3 is 16 residues. Germline V lookup: CDR1 DFQATT, CDR2 SNEGSKA (reference sequence). The CDR3 sequence: CSAKSSGGISYNEQFF. Written as DNA, the CDR3 is TGCAGTGCTAAGTCTAGCGGGGGGATCTCCTACAATGAGCAGTTCTTC.

The genes are TRBV5-8 and TRBJ2-5, with unresolved D. CDR3 length: 13 residues. The V end was cut by 2 bases, the J end by 5 bases, with 10 bases between. Germline lookup yields CDR1 SGHTS and CDR2 YDEGEE. The CDR3 spells CASSFQLLETQYF. DNA of the CDR3: TGTGCCAGCAGCTTTCAACTTCTGGAGACCCAGTACTTC.

The chain has TRBV5-1 and TRBJ2-7, with D hard to call. The CDR3 loop spans 11 amino acids. V was cut by 4 bases and J by 4 bases, with 6 bases left in between. Germline values: CDR1 SGHRS, CDR2 YFSETQ. DNA for the CDR3: TGCGCCAGCAGCGCGGAGTACGAGCAGTACTTC. This gives the protein CASSAEYEQYF.

In the case of this clonotype: A junction boundary mismatches the germline segment, possibly from a read error. This chain joins TRBV6-1 and TRBJ1-5; D is possibly TRBD1 (6 bases). Looked up from germline, CDR1 is MNHNS and CDR2 is SASEGT. The CDR3 length is 13 residues. CDR3 bases: TGTGCCAGCGGAGACAGGAGCAATAAGCCCCAGCATTTT. It encodes CASGDRSNKPQHF.

The rearrangement links TRBV12-3 or TRBV12-4 to TRBJ2-7, with D perhaps matching TRBD1 (6 bases). V was cut by 5 bases and J by 2 bases, with 13 bases left in between. This CDR3 region has 14 residues. This CDR3 reads CASSDRDITYEQYF. The CDR3 DNA reads TGTGCCAGCAGTGACCGGGACATCACCTACGAGCAGTACTTC.

CDR3 loop: CASSQPMGAGETQYF. CDR3 coding DNA: TGTGCCAGTAGTCAACCGATGGGGGCGGGCGAGACCCAGTACTTC. The chain recombines TRBV19 with TRBJ2-5; perhaps TRBD1 as D (6 bases). Germline lookup yields CDR1 LNHDA and CDR2 SQIVND (reference sequence). The CDR3 contains 15 residues. V was cut by 5 bases and J by 5 bases, with 18 bases left in between. The full variable domain, rest sourced from reference TRBV19 and TRBJ2-5, is DGGITQSPKYLFRKEGQNVTLSCEQNLNHDAMYWYRQDPGQGLRLIYYSQIVNDFQKGDIAEGYSVSREKKESFPLTVTSAQKNPTAFYLCASSQPMGAGETQYFGPGTRLLVL.

The chain combines TRBV6-5 with TRBJ1-2, with 9 bases aligning to TRBD1. J gave up 1 base and V 0 bases, and 6 bases lay outside the gene matches. This CDR3 spans 17 amino acids. Germline V gives CDR1 MNHEY, CDR2 SVGAGI. The CDR3 here is CASSYSPPGQGNYGYTF. The CDR3 nucleotides read TGTGCCAGCAGTTACTCGCCACCGGGACAGGGTAACTATGGCTACACCTTC.

The chain carries TRBV2 and TRBJ2-5, with D possibly TRBD2 on 8 matching bases. Trimming left V 5 bases short and J 0 bases short, with 13 bases between. CDR1 and CDR2 from the germline V gene are SNHLY and FYNNEI. This CDR3 spans 15 amino acids. The CDR3 DNA reads as TGTGCCAGCAGTTTAGCGGGACAGTACCAAGAGACCCAGTACTTC. It encodes CASSLAGQYQETQYF. The full variable domain, its missing parts supplied by reference TRBV2 and TRBJ2-5, is EPEVTQTPSHQVTQMGQEVILRCVPISNHLYFYWYRQILGQKVEFLVSFYNNEISEKSEIFDDQFSVERPDGSNFTLKIRSTKLEDSAMYFCASSLAGQYQETQYFGPGTRLLVL.

A remark on this clonotype: Its ends do not fully match the called genes, so a read error is possible. V and J are TRBV7-7 and TRBJ2-5, with D tentatively TRBD2 (6 bases). This CDR3 is 15 amino acids long. Germline CDR1 and CDR2: SSHAT and FNYEAQ (reference sequence). The CDR3 loop reads CASSLGRGVGETQYF. CDR3 DNA sequence: TGTGCTAGCAGCTTAGGGCGGGGAGTGGGAGAGACCCAGTACTTC. Using reference TRBV7-7 and TRBJ2-5 for the parts outside the CDR3, the full variable domain is GAGVSQSPRYKVTKRGQDVTLRCDPISSHATLYWYQQALGQGPEFLTYFNYEAQPDKSGLPSDRFSAERPEGSISTLTIQRTEQRDSAMYRCASSLGRGVGETQYFGPGTRLLVL.

The chain has TRBV12-5 and TRBJ1-6, with D tentatively TRBD1 (5 bases). Germline values: CDR1 LGHNT, CDR2 FRNRAP. V gave up 0 bases and J gave up 5 bases, with 14 bases separating them. This CDR3 spans 17 amino acids. The CDR3 loop reads CASGLVGTRGNNSPLHF. The CDR3, as DNA: TGTGCTAGTGGTTTGGTGGGCACTCGGGGCAATAATTCACCCCTCCACTTT.

This clonotype came up once. The J gene is TRBJ2-3, the V gene TRBV7-2, with 8 bases that match TRBD1. The CDR3 covers 15 residues. Germline-derived CDR1 and CDR2 are SGHTA and FQGNSA. Losses at the gene ends were 4 bases for V and 2 bases for J; bases not matched to a gene: 5. The CDR3 here is CASSSQGQDTDTQYF. The CDR3 coding sequence is TGTGCCAGCAGCTCCCAGGGACAGGACACAGATACGCAGTATTTT.

V gene TRBV6-5 combines with J gene TRBJ1-6; TRBD1 might be the D (5 bases). Germline V lookup: CDR1 MNHEY, CDR2 SVGAGI. The CDR3 is 18 amino acids. Trimming removed 0 bases at V and 9 bases at J, with 21 bases between. CDR3 nucleotide sequence: TGTGCCAGCAGTTACTCGGGGACGGGGATGGGCCTTGGTTCACCCCTCCACTTT. Its protein product is CASSYSGTGMGLGSPLHF.

J is TRBJ2-2 and V is TRBV24-1; no definite D call. Trimming removed 6 bases at V and 2 bases at J, with 12 bases between. Germline lookup yields CDR1 KGHDR and CDR2 SFDVKD. The length of the CDR3 is 15 residues. The CDR3 sequence is CATSLRTDNTGELFF. The CDR3 DNA is TGTGCCACCAGTCTAAGGACGGACAACACCGGGGAGCTGTTTTTT.

This chain uses TRBV6-4 with TRBJ1-6; D unclear. Trimming stripped 6 bases from V and 7 bases from J, with 22 bases between. The CDR3 is 17 amino acids. Germline V lookup: CDR1 MRHNA, CDR2 SNTAGT. CDR3 sequence: CASSPLPGPPGNSPLHF. The CDR3 DNA sequence: TGTGCCAGCAGCCCACTCCCCGGACCTCCTGGAAATTCACCCCTCCACTTT.

The chain links TRBV4-3 to TRBJ1-6, with 8 nucleotides matching TRBD1. Germline lookup yields CDR1 LGHNA and CDR2 YSLEER. The CDR3 consists of 15 residues. With 1 base clipped from V and 8 bases from J, the junction kept 4 bases outside the gene matches. For the CDR3, the DNA is TGCGCCAGCAGCCAAGGGTACAGGGGGGATTCACCCCTCCACTTT. Protein sequence: CASSQGYRGDSPLHF.

The V gene is TRBV19, the J gene TRBJ1-5; D not certain. Germline lookup yields CDR1 LNHDA and CDR2 SQIVND (reference sequence). Trimming stripped 5 bases from V and 5 bases from J, with 10 bases between. The CDR3 is 13 residues long. The CDR3: CASSPRLYQPQHF. CDR3 sequence (DNA): TGTGCCAGTAGTCCGCGACTCTATCAGCCCCAGCATTTT.